Listed here are 4 T cell receptor beta chains from one sample, sequenced in a study of shared clonotypes between healthy human individuals. TCRdb's table, derived via immunoSEQ multiplex PCR, lists solely in-frame clones and lacks some. The repertoire holds a few hundred thousand clones, with about nine tenths as singletons. The sample taken for sequencing was memory CD8+ T cells sorted from blood. Documented subset: CD45RO+ cells pooled with CCR7-negative TemRA cells. Receptor source: a man younger than 35 in good health.

The chain carries TRBV13 and TRBJ2-1; D is tentatively TRBD1 or TRBD2 (5 bases each). The germline V gene encodes CDR1 PRHDT and CDR2 FYEKMQ (reference sequence). This CDR3 is 14 amino acids long. Between the trimmed V and J ends, which lost 1 base and 6 bases, there was a span of 10 bases. CDR3 region: CASSLEGGGNEQFF. In DNA, the CDR3 is TGTGCCAGCAGCTTAGAAGGTGGGGGCAATGAGCAGTTCTTC. Filled out from reference TRBV13 and TRBJ2-1, the complete variable domain reads AAGVIQSPRHLIKEKRETATLKCYPIPRHDTVYWYQQGPGQDPQFLISFYEKMQSDKGSIPDRFSAQQFSDYHSELNMSSLELGDSALYFCASSLEGGGNEQFFGPGTRLTVL.

The V and J genes are TRBV29-1 and TRBJ1-2; D is undetermined. V dropped 2 bases and J dropped 4 bases, with 8 bases sitting between them. The germline V gene has CDR1 SQVTM and CDR2 ANQGSEA. This CDR3 spans 12 amino acids. As DNA, the CDR3 is TGCAGCGTTGAAAAACCTCCCTATGGCTACACCTTC. Its protein product is CSVEKPPYGYTF.

This clone was seen just once. The V gene is TRBV6-1, the J gene TRBJ2-7, with 8 positions matching TRBD1. Trimming cost V 11 bases and J 4 bases; bases outside gene matches: 7. Germline V gives CDR1 MNHNS, CDR2 SASEGT. The CDR3 is 12 amino acids. The CDR3 bases are TGTGCCTCGCGGACAGGGAGGTACGAGCAGTACTTC. Translated: CASRTGRYEQYF.

This clone has only a few counts. This chain uses TRBV2 with TRBJ2-1, with 7 bases matching TRBD2. The V gene end was trimmed by 9 bases and the J gene end by 8 bases; junction bases not matched to a gene: 7. CDR3 length: 12 residues. In germline, CDR1 is SNHLY, CDR2 FYNNEI. CDR3 loop: CASNGLEYEQFF. The CDR3 bases are TGTGCCAGTAATGGACTAGAATATGAGCAGTTCTTC.